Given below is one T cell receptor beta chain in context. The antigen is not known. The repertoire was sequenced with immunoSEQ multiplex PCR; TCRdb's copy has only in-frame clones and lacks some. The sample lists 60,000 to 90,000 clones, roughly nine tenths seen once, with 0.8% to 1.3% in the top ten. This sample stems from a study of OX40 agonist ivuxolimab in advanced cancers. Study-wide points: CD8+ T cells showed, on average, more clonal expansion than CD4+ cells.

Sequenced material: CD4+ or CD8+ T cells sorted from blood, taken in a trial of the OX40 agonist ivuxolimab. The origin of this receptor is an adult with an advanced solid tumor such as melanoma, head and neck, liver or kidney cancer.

This CDR3 reads CASSGGQIMNTEAFF. The CDR3 DNA is TGCGCCAGCAGCGGCGGACAGATCATGAACACTGAAGCTTTCTTT. This chain joins TRBV5-1 and TRBJ1-1, with TRBD1 as a possible D gene (6 bases). Per germline, CDR1 SGHRS and CDR2 YFSETQ. The CDR3 spans 15 residues. V gave up 4 bases and J gave up 0 bases, with 13 bases separating them.